This T cell receptor beta chain was sequenced during a study of cytomegalovirus exposure and HLA in healthy donors. Notes on this clone: The antigen is not known.

Notes on the study in general: Highest at DRB1 and lowest at HLA-C, TCR association rates differed among HLA loci in a later analysis. Later analysis suggested most CMV-associated TCR beta chains were HLA-restricted.

The PCR was carried out with 60 Vbeta primers and 13 Jbeta primers. The table came from immunoSEQ multiplex PCR; TCRdb's copy has only in-frame clones and leaves some out. The top ten hold approximately 2.5% of the sample, which has roughly 140,000 clones, 70% to 90% seen once. This CDR3 spans 13 amino acids. Trimming left V 4 bases short and J 3 bases short, with 10 bases between. The V gene's germline CDR1 is SQVTM and CDR2 ANQGSEA. This chain uses TRBV29-1 with TRBJ1-5; weak D call: TRBD1 (5 bases). Specimen: PBMCs. The receptor was isolated from a woman younger than 35 in good health and CMV-seronegative. As DNA, the CDR3 is TGCAGCGTTGTAAAGGGGCCCAATCAGCCCCAGCATTTT. This encodes CSVVKGPNQPQHF.